This paragraph covers one TCR beta chain sequence. Antigen specificity is unknown. Treatment given: oral pan-JAK inhibitor, 5-10 mg twice daily. Extracted RNA was reverse transcribed, and the resulting cDNA served as sequencing template. The table came from immunoSEQ multiplex PCR; TCRdb's copy has only in-frame clones and leaves some out. Of under 350,000 clones in the sample, roughly 60% are singletons; the top ten hold about 1.8%. Germline CDR1 SGHNT, CDR2 YYREEE (reference sequence). Trimming removed 6 bases from V and 1 base from J; junction bases left unmatched: 9. The CDR3 runs 17 residues. The data stem from a study of CD8+ T cells in alopecia areata. Study summary: Treatment comprised oral tofacitinib, 5 to 10 mg twice daily, in treated patients. General study results and limits: Clonality exceeded that of normal scalp in lesional scalp, most notably in alopecia totalis/universalis.

The sample here was CD4+ T cells sorted from blood, taken at week 24, from a patient treated with tofacitinib. The V gene is TRBV5-4, the J gene TRBJ2-1; 11 bases line up with TRBD2. The origin of this receptor is a human donor with alopecia areata. CDR3 nucleotide sequence: TGTGCCAGCACTCTCCTTTTAGCGGGGGGGTCCTACAATGAGCAGTTCTTC. Protein sequence: CASTLLLAGGSYNEQFF. The variable domain in full, completed from reference TRBV5-4 and TRBJ2-1, reads ETGVTQSPTHLIKTRGQQVTLRCSSQSGHNTVSWYQQALGQGPQFIFQYYREEENGRGNFPPRFSGLQFPNYSSELNVNALELDDSALYLCASTLLLAGGSYNEQFFGPGTRLTVL.